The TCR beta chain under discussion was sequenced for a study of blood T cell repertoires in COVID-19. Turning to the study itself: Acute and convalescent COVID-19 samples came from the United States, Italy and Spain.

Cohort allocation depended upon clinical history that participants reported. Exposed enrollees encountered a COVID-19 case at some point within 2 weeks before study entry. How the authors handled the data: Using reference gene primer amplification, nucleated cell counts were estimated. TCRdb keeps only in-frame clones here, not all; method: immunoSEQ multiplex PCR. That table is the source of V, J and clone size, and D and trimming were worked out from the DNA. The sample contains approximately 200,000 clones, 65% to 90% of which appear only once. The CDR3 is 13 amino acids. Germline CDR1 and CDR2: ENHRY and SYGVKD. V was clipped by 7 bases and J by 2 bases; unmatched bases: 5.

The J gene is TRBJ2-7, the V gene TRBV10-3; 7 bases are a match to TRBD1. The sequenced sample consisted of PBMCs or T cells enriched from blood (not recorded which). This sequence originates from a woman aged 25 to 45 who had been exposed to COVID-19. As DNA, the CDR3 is TGTGCCATCACCCTGGACAGGACCTACGAGCAGTACTTC. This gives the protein CAITLDRTYEQYF.